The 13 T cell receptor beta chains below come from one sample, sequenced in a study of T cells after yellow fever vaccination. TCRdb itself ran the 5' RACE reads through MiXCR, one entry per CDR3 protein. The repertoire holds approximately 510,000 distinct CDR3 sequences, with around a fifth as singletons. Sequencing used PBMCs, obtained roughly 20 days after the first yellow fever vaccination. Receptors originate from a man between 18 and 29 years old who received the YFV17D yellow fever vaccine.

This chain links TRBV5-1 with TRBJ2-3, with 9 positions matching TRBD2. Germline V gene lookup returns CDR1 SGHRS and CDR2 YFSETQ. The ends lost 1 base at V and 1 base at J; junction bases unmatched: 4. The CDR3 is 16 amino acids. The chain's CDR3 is CASSLTVAGGTDTQYF. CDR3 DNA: TGCGCCAGCAGCTTGACCGTAGCGGGGGGCACAGATACGCAGTATTTT.

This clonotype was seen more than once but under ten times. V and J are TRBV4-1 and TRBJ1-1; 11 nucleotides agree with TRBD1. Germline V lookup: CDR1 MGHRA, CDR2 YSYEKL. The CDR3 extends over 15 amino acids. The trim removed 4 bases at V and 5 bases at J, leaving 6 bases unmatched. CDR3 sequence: CASSLPGTGGTEAFF. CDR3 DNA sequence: TGCGCCAGCAGCCTTCCCGGGACAGGGGGTACTGAAGCTTTCTTT.

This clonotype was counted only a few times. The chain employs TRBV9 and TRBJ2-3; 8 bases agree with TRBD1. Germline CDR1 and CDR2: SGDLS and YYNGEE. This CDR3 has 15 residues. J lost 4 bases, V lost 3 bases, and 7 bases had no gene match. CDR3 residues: CASSDQGAPADTQYF. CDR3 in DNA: TGTGCCAGCAGCGATCAGGGGGCCCCTGCAGATACGCAGTATTTT.

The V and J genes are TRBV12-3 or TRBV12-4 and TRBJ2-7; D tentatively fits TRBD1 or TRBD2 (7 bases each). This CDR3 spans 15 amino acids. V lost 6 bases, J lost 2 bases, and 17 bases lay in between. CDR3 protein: CASSLGGGTAYEQYF. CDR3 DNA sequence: TGTGCCAGCAGCCTAGGGGGGGGGACAGCCTACGAGCAGTACTTC.

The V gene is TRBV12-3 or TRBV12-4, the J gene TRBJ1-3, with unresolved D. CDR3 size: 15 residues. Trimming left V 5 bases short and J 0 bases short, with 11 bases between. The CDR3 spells CASSPWVSSGNTIYF. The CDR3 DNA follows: TGTGCCAGCAGTCCATGGGTGAGCTCTGGAAACACCATATATTTT.

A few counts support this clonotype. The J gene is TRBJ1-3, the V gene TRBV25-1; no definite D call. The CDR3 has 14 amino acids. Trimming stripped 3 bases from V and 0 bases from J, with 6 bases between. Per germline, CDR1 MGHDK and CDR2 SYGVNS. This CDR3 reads CASSDSVSGNTIYF. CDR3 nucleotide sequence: TGTGCCAGCAGTGATTCTGTCTCTGGAAACACCATATATTTT. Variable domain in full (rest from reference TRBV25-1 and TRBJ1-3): EADIYQTPRYLVIGTGKKITLECSQTMGHDKMYWYQQDPGMELHLIHYSYGVNSTEKGDLSSESTVSRIRTEHFPLTLESARPSHTSQYLCASSDSVSGNTIYFGEGSWLTVV.

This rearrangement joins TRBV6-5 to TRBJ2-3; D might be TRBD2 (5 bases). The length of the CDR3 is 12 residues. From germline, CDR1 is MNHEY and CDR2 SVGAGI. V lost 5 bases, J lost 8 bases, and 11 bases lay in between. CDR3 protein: CASSPSRGTQYF. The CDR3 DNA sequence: TGTGCCAGCAGTCCATCACGGGGTACGCAGTATTTT.

The CDR3 nucleotides are TGCGCCAGCAGCCAATACCGCGGGACTTCTAGGGAAAAACTGTTTTTT. Protein: CASSQYRGTSREKLFF. This sequence joins TRBV4-3 and TRBJ1-4; possible D gene TRBD1, 5 bases. Germline CDR1 is LGHNA and CDR2 is YSLEER. V was cut by 2 bases and J by 8 bases, with 18 bases left in between. The CDR3 contains 16 residues.

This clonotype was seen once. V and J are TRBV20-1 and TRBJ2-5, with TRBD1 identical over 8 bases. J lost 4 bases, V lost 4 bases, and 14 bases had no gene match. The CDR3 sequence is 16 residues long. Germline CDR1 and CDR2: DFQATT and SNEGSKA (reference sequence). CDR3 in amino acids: CSATTTDRDIVETQYF. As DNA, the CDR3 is TGCAGTGCTACAACAACGGACAGGGATATTGTAGAGACCCAGTACTTC.

The CDR3 DNA reads TGCGCCAGTGCCTCGAGGGAAGAGACCCAGTACTTC. Translating gives CASASREETQYF. The J gene is TRBJ2-5, the V gene TRBV5-1, with a weak D call TRBD2 (5 bases). Germline CDR1 is SGHRS and CDR2 is YFSETQ. The CDR3 length is 12 residues. V shed 8 bases and J shed 3 bases, with 11 bases lying between them.

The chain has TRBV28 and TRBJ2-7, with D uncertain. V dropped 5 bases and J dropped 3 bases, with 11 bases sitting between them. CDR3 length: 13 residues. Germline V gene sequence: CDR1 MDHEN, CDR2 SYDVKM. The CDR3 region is CASSTRAFYEQYV. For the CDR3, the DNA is TGTGCCAGCAGTACCCGGGCTTTCTACGAGCAGTACGTC.

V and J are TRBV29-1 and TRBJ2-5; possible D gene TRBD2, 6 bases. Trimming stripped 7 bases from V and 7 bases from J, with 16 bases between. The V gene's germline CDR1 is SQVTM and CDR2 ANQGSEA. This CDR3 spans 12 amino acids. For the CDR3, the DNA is TGCAGCGCCAGGGACTTCGCTGGGACCCAGTACTTC. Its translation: CSARDFAGTQYF.

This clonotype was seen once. The CDR3 coding sequence is TGCGCCAGCAGCTTGGGTCTGAGACAGACAAACACTGAAGCTTTCTTT. Translation: CASSLGLRQTNTEAFF. The chain is built from TRBV5-1 and TRBJ1-1, with D possibly matching TRBD1 (5 bases). The CDR3 loop spans 16 amino acids. V was pared by 0 bases and J by 2 bases, with 14 bases between. The V gene's germline CDR1 is SGHRS and CDR2 YFSETQ.